These T cell receptor beta chains were read from a single sample in a study of CD8+ T cells in alopecia areata. The repertoire was sequenced with immunoSEQ multiplex PCR; TCRdb's copy has only in-frame clones and lacks some. The table lists about 160,000 clones, approximately 65% of them singletons. The sequencing here drew on CD4+ T cells sorted from blood, taken at week 4, from a patient treated with tofacitinib. The receptor set was obtained from a human donor with alopecia areata. The CDR3 runs from the conserved cysteine through the conserved F or W. D genes are given only for firm matches. Rows may omit the clone size; those that give it use once, few, many or a size class.

length	V	J	D	size	CDR3	DNA
15	TRBV4-2	TRBJ1-6	TRBD1	.	CASSQTGVQDSPLHF	TGTGCCAGCAGCCAGACAGGGGTCCAGGATTCACCCCTCCACTTT
16	TRBV30	TRBJ1-5	.	.	CAWSVGRGGSAQPQHF	TGTGCCTGGAGTGTAGGCAGGGGAGGAAGCGCTCAGCCCCAGCATTTT
18	TRBV30	TRBJ1-5	.	.	CACVNIGTLIYSNQPQHF	TGTGCCTGTGTAAACATCGGGACACTTATTTATAGCAATCAGCCCCAGCATTTT
15	TRBV29-1	TRBJ1-1	.	.	CSVDSSGAWFTEAFF	TGCAGCGTTGACTCCTCGGGCGCGTGGTTCACTGAAGCTTTCTTT
18	TRBV9	TRBJ2-3	TRBD2	.	CASSSTLGKRGTTDTQYF	TGTGCCAGCAGCTCGACGTTGGGCAAGCGGGGCACGACAGATACGCAGTATTTT
13	TRBV7-2	TRBJ2-2	.	.	CANRAGGTGELFF	TGTGCCAATCGGGCAGGGGGGACCGGGGAGCTGTTTTTT
14	TRBV29-1	TRBJ2-2	TRBD1	.	CSVGTGTGTGELFF	TGCAGCGTTGGGACAGGGACGGGCACCGGGGAGCTGTTTTTT
12	TRBV11-1	TRBJ2-1	.	.	CASSLGVPWKFF	TGTGCCAGCAGCTTAGGAGTACCGTGGAAGTTCTTC
13	TRBV6-5	TRBJ1-1	TRBD1	.	CASRSTGDTEAFF	TGTGCCAGCAGGTCGACAGGGGACACTGAAGCTTTCTTT
11	TRBV2	TRBJ1-5	.	.	CASSALGPQHF	TGTGCCAGCAGCGCCTTAGGACCCCAGCATTTT
16	TRBV10-1	TRBJ2-7	.	once	CASSGSRDRYSYEQYF	TGCGCCAGCAGTGGATCCCGGGACCGTTACTCCTACGAGCAGTACTTC
13	TRBV7-2	TRBJ1-5	.	.	CASSRGRDQPQHF	TGTGCCAGCAGCCGAGGGCGAGATCAGCCCCAGCATTTT
13	TRBV29-1	TRBJ2-7	TRBD1	once	CSVDSIQGYEQYF	TGCAGCGTGGACTCTATACAGGGGTACGAGCAGTACTTC
13	TRBV29-1	TRBJ2-5	TRBD1	.	CSVEGLDRATQYF	TGCAGCGTTGAGGGGTTGGACAGGGCGACCCAGTACTTC
12	TRBV7-9	TRBJ1-5	.	.	CASSFGEGTQHF	TGTGCCAGCAGCTTTGGGGAAGGGACACAGCATTTT
15	TRBV2	TRBJ2-1	.	few	CASSAEGSSYNEQFF	TGTGCCAGCAGTGCAGAGGGGAGCTCCTACAATGAGCAGTTCTTC
17	TRBV29-1	TRBJ1-1	.	.	CSVVEPGTPKRKTEAFF	TGCAGCGTAGTAGAACCCGGGACCCCTAAGAGGAAGACTGAAGCTTTCTTT
12	TRBV29-1	TRBJ2-3	.	.	CSERQGADTQYF	TGCAGCGAGCGGCAGGGAGCAGATACGCAGTATTTT
12	TRBV5-1	TRBJ2-5	.	.	CASFYPGETQYF	TGCGCCAGCTTCTATCCGGGGGAGACCCAGTACTTC
15	TRBV11-2	TRBJ2-5	TRBD1	.	CASSLDRGPGETQYF	TGTGCCAGCAGCTTAGACAGGGGGCCAGGGGAGACCCAGTACTTC
13	TRBV9	TRBJ1-1	.	few	CASSGRMNTEAFF	TGTGCCAGCAGCGGGAGGATGAACACTGAAGCTTTCTTT
14	TRBV10-3	TRBJ2-1	TRBD1	.	CAISEGTGANEQFF	TGTGCCATCAGTGAGGGGACAGGGGCAAATGAGCAGTTCTTC
11	TRBV7-2	TRBJ1-1	.	few	CASSLGTGAFF	TGTGCCAGCAGCTTGGGGACGGGTGCTTTCTTT
13	TRBV5-6	TRBJ2-5	TRBD2	few	CASSRTRKETQYF	TGTGCCAGCAGTCGGACTAGGAAAGAGACCCAGTACTTC